The present T cell receptor (beta chain) was sequenced within a study of T cell changes during pregnancy in multiple sclerosis (dated by TCRdb to the late 2010s). Looking at the study overall: The study looked at changes in the T cell repertoire across pregnancy in women with multiple sclerosis.

Libraries were made using the immunoSEQ multiplex PCR assay. This is the immuneACCESS table as TCRdb keeps it, with only in-frame sequences that have V and J called. A part of the clones is gone; compared with another copy, unresolved V genes explain less than half, and the rest is unexplained. This sample comprises 35,000 to 55,000 clones, almost 95% of them detected only once. The ten top clones hold 1% to 1.5% of the sample. Reading the germline V gene (reference sequence) gives CDR1 SEHNR and CDR2 FQNEAQ. The CDR3, from cysteine to phenylalanine, totals 14 residues. Only the CDR3 part of the read is kept: 42 bases, read in frame from the first base. The trim is 4 bases for V and 3 bases for J, with a gap of 9 bases between the germline ends. Only one count was recorded for this clone. Which antigen it targets is not known. No clone much larger than this one lies a single base away; base qualities are absent.

The chain links TRBV7-9 with TRBJ2-2; TRBD2 is possibly the D segment (5 matching bases). The sequenced sample was peripheral blood. The clonotype comes from a female donor with multiple sclerosis, enrolled in a pregnancy study. The encoded CDR3 is CASSSGLHTGELFF. The sequenced DNA: TGTGCCAGCAGCTCCGGACTCCACACCGGGGAGCTGTTTTTT.